The source of this T cell receptor beta chain is a study of a mutant IDH1 vaccine in newly diagnosed glioma. Study summary: Radiotherapy, temozolomide, or both had been given previously, and both were given to most. The study's findings and limits: Researchers report vaccine-induced immune responses in approximately 93% of patients.

Stated time point: baseline, week 1 (first vaccination visit). Treatment indicated: pre-vaccination baseline after standard-of-care therapy. Donors had new IDH1-mutant astrocytomas of WHO grade 3 or 4 (ATRX-lost). Per germline, CDR1 SGHRS and CDR2 YFSETQ. This CDR3 is 11 amino acids long. V gave up 4 bases and J gave up 7 bases, with 6 bases separating them. TCRdb keeps only in-frame clones here, not all; method: immunoSEQ multiplex PCR. The sample consists of 30,000 or so clones, approximately 80% of them appearing once. In regard to this clone: Its target is unknown.

This sequence joins TRBV5-1 and TRBJ2-1, with D maybe TRBD2 (5 bases). Specimen: PBMCs, collected from a glioma patient treated with radiotherapy, temozolomide or both. The TCR comes from a man aged 25 to 40 with glioma. CDR3 region: CASSGGNEQFF. CDR3 nucleotide sequence: TGCGCCAGCAGCGGAGGAAATGAGCAGTTCTTC.